This TCR beta chain was found in a study of T-cell reconstitution after alpha-beta-depleted transplantation in children. Regarding the study as a whole: Several hundred expanded graft clones reportedly gave rise to the alpha-beta T cells present about two months after transplant. For some patients, TCRbeta diversity was high at day 60 because of recipient T cells and thymic progenitors that survived. Newly produced T cells mostly accounted for T-cell counts and diversity one year post-transplant.

A TCRbeta library incorporating unique molecular identifiers was prepared. TCRdb itself ran the PCR reads through MiXCR, one entry per CDR3 protein. The sample has around 500,000 distinct CDR3 sequences, roughly 23% seen once. Worth noting for this clonotype: Its cognate antigen is unknown.

The source was PBMCs, mostly from graft donor cells, collected 360 days after TCRalphabeta/CD19-depleted stem cell transplant. This sequence was found in a boy less than two years old who had a stem cell transplant for acute myeloid leukemia, so the T cells may come from the graft donor.

The CDR3 region is CASSLGFSSGDTQYF. CDR3 DNA: TGTGCCAGCAGCTTGGGATTTTCCTCTGGCGATACGCAGTATTTT. This rearrangement joins TRBV5-5 to TRBJ2-3; D unresolved. CDR1 is SGHKS, CDR2 YYEKEE, per germline (reference sequence). V lost 0 bases and J 6 bases, leaving 14 bases between the germline ends. This CDR3 has 15 amino acids.